The next 30 T cell receptor beta chains were all read from a single sample in a study of cytomegalovirus exposure and HLA in healthy donors. The PCR had 60 Vbeta and 13 Jbeta primers. Repertoires were generated with immunoSEQ multiplex PCR, while TCRdb's copy carries only in-frame clones and drops some. This sample has around 220,000 clones, with more than 65% found just once. Material for sequencing was PBMCs. These receptors were taken from a woman aged 25-40 years in good health and CMV-seronegative.

This sequence joins TRBV6-5 and TRBJ1-1; a possible D gene is TRBD1 (5 bases). This CDR3 is built from 13 residues. With 6 bases removed from V and 5 bases from J, the gap between germline ends came to 13 bases. From germline, CDR1 is MNHEY and CDR2 SVGAGI. DNA for the CDR3: TGTGCCAGCAGCTTCAGGGAATTAACTGAAGCTTTCTTT. Translating it yields CASSFRELTEAFF.

The genes are TRBV30 and TRBJ2-7, with 7 bases aligning to TRBD1. Trimming cost V 4 bases and J 6 bases; bases outside gene matches: 15. The CDR3 consists of 15 residues. Looked up from germline, CDR1 is GTSNPN and CDR2 is SVGIG (reference sequence). This CDR3 reads CAWKLAGTVQGEQYF. In nucleotides, the CDR3 is TGTGCCTGGAAGTTGGCCGGGACAGTACAGGGCGAGCAGTACTTC.

The CDR3 loop reads CAWSTGSYEQYF. The CDR3 coding sequence is TGTGCCTGGAGCACAGGCTCCTACGAGCAGTACTTC. V usage is TRBV30 and J usage is TRBJ2-7; a possible D gene is TRBD1 (5 bases). V was clipped by 3 bases and J by 0 bases, with 6 bases between them. CDR1 GTSNPN and CDR2 SVGIG come from the germline V gene (reference sequence). The CDR3 runs to 12 residues. The full variable domain, with the rest looked up from reference TRBV30 and TRBJ2-7, is SQTIHQWPATLVQPVGSPLSLECTVEGTSNPNLYWYRQAAGRGLQLLFYSVGIGQISSEVPQNLSASRPQDRQFILSSKKLLLSDSGFYLCAWSTGSYEQYFGPGTRLTVT.

The V call is TRBV2, the J call TRBJ1-1; 9 positions agree with TRBD1. V shed 4 bases, J shed 5 bases, and the junction held 8 bases outside the gene matches. The CDR3 loop spans 15 amino acids. The germline V gene encodes CDR1 SNHLY and CDR2 FYNNEI. The CDR3 spells CASSARQGVGTEAFF. The CDR3 nucleotides read TGTGCCAGCAGTGCGAGACAGGGGGTGGGGACTGAAGCTTTCTTT.

The chain combines TRBV27 with TRBJ1-2, with 7 bases lining up with TRBD1. The germline V gene has CDR1 MNHEY and CDR2 SMNVEV (reference sequence). J was trimmed by 3 bases and V by 5 bases; bases with no gene match: 6. The CDR3 length is 14 residues. The CDR3 spells CASSPTGTHYGYTF. The CDR3 DNA sequence: TGTGCCAGCAGTCCGACAGGGACCCACTATGGCTACACCTTC.

This chain joins TRBV19 and TRBJ1-3; D is possibly TRBD1 (5 bases). This CDR3 is 16 amino acids long. Germline V gene data show CDR1 as LNHDA and CDR2 as SQIVND (reference sequence). The V end lost 3 bases, the J end lost 0 bases, and 12 bases lay between the germline ends. The CDR3 here is CASSIDGHSSGNTIYF. In DNA, the CDR3 is TGTGCCAGTAGTATTGATGGACATAGCTCTGGAAACACCATATATTTT.

This clone showed up just a few times. The chain's CDR3 is CASSPGGGDTGELFF. The CDR3 coding sequence is TGCGCCAGCAGCCCTGGCGGGGGTGACACCGGGGAGCTGTTTTTT. The J gene is TRBJ2-2, the V gene TRBV5-1; 7 positions match TRBD2. V gave up 4 bases and J gave up 3 bases; unmatched junction bases: 6. Germline CDR1 is SGHRS and CDR2 is YFSETQ. This CDR3 is built from 15 residues.

As concerns this clone: At one end the junction does not follow the germline gene, possibly because of a read error. The rearrangement joins TRBV15 to TRBJ2-7, with D maybe TRBD2 (5 bases). This CDR3 has 14 amino acids. Germline V CDR1 and CDR2: LNHNV, YYDKDF (reference sequence). CDR3 protein: CATSEVRGSSEQYF. The CDR3 DNA reads TGTGCCACCAGCGAGGTACGGGGTTCCTCCGAGCAGTACTTC.

This chain links TRBV5-1 with TRBJ2-5; 9 bases agree with TRBD1. The length of the CDR3 is 17 residues. Germline V gene lookup returns CDR1 SGHRS and CDR2 YFSETQ. The trim removed 1 base at V and 5 bases at J, leaving 12 bases unmatched. This chain's CDR3 is CASSLYTADRGHETQYF. The CDR3 DNA sequence: TGCGCCAGCAGCTTGTATACTGCGGACAGGGGTCACGAGACCCAGTACTTC.

The CDR3 DNA follows: TGCGCCAGCAGCGTCAAATGGACACAGGCCGTAGAGACCCAGTACTTC. It is translated as CASSVKWTQAVETQYF. The genes are TRBV5-1 and TRBJ2-5; maybe TRBD1 (5 bases). The CDR3 has 16 amino acids. Per germline, CDR1 SGHRS and CDR2 YFSETQ. The V and J ends lost 4 bases and 4 bases respectively, with 20 bases between them.

This rearrangement joins TRBV30 to TRBJ1-3; possible D gene TRBD1, 6 bases. Trimming took off 0 bases at V and 0 bases at J, with 9 bases between the two ends. Germline loops: CDR1 GTSNPN, CDR2 SVGIG (reference sequence). The CDR3 is made up of 15 amino acids. The CDR3 sequence: CAWSVRTASGNTIYF. In nucleotides, the CDR3 is TGTGCCTGGAGTGTAAGGACAGCCTCTGGAAACACCATATATTTT.

This sequence joins TRBV11-2 and TRBJ2-7; 13 bases are a match to TRBD2. With V trimmed by 5 bases and J by 6 bases, 7 bases remained unmatched. Germline loops: CDR1 SGHAT, CDR2 FQNNGV. This CDR3 spans 15 amino acids. The CDR3 here is CASSTGLAGAREQYF. The CDR3 bases are TGTGCCAGCAGCACCGGACTAGCGGGAGCTCGCGAGCAGTACTTC.

This chain joins TRBV19 and TRBJ1-1; D is undetermined. Germline V gives CDR1 LNHDA, CDR2 SQIVND (reference sequence). V lost 7 bases and J 4 bases, leaving 13 bases between the germline ends. The CDR3 has 13 amino acids. In nucleotides, the CDR3 is TGTGCCAGTAAGGGAGCCACGATCACTGAAGCTTTCTTT. Its translation is CASKGATITEAFF.

V usage is TRBV2 and J usage is TRBJ2-1, with TRBD2 matching 7 bases. The junction had 10 bases not matched to a gene; V was cut back by 5 bases and J by 0 bases. Germline CDR1 reads SNHLY; CDR2 reads FYNNEI. This CDR3 comprises 17 residues. CDR3 sequence (DNA): TGTGCCAGCAGTCTGAGGGACTACCGAAGCTCCTACAATGAGCAGTTCTTC. Protein: CASSLRDYRSSYNEQFF.

This clone was recorded a few times. V gene TRBV10-3 combines with J gene TRBJ1-2; tentative D call: TRBD1 (6 bases). The germline V gene encodes CDR1 ENHRY and CDR2 SYGVKD. Trimming left V 10 bases short and J 4 bases short, with 16 bases between. The CDR3 is made up of 13 amino acids. The CDR3 DNA is TGTGCCACAATTGGACAGCCTGCCTATGGCTACACCTTC. It specifies CATIGQPAYGYTF.

The chain employs TRBV7-2 and TRBJ2-7; no reliable D call. Germline loops: CDR1 SGHTA, CDR2 FQGNSA. This CDR3 contains 15 residues. V lost 1 base and J 3 bases, leaving 13 bases between the germline ends. The CDR3 here is CASSLESILVYEQYF. In DNA form, the CDR3 reads TGTGCCAGCAGCTTAGAGTCCATCTTAGTCTACGAGCAGTACTTC.

The chain combines TRBV6-1 with TRBJ2-1; no clear D. This CDR3 spans 15 amino acids. The germline V gene encodes CDR1 MNHNS and CDR2 SASEGT. V lost 4 bases and J lost 4, with 14 bases in between. The CDR3 DNA reads as TGTGCCAGCAGTGCCCCTCGGTTGGTTTACAATGAGCAGTTCTTC. Translation: CASSAPRLVYNEQFF.

The chain employs TRBV11-3 and TRBJ1-1; 9 bases are shared with TRBD1. CDR1 is SGHNT, CDR2 YENEEA, per germline. J was trimmed by 3 bases and V by 5 bases; bases with no gene match: 10. This CDR3 comprises 16 residues. The DNA of the CDR3 is TGTGCCAGCAGCCCAGGAGGGACAGGGAGCCACACTGAAGCTTTCTTT. It is translated as CASSPGGTGSHTEAFF.

V is TRBV7-6 and J is TRBJ2-7; 7 bases line up with TRBD2. Per germline, CDR1 SGHVS and CDR2 FNYEAQ. This CDR3 is built from 14 residues. Germline trimming cut 1 base from V and 7 bases from J; bases unmatched to any gene: 7. CDR3 bases: TGTGCCAGCAGCTTAGTTGCGGGAGTCGAAGAGCAGTACTTC. This gives the protein CASSLVAGVEEQYF.

This clone was seen a single time. The chain employs TRBV19 and TRBJ1-2; D is unclear. Deletions cut 7 bases from V and 6 bases from J, with 18 bases between. The germline V gene has CDR1 LNHDA and CDR2 SQIVND (reference sequence). CDR3 length: 14 amino acids. The CDR3 reads CASTARGQFDGYTF. The DNA for the CDR3 is TGTGCCAGTACGGCTCGAGGGCAGTTCGATGGCTACACCTTC.

This chain uses TRBV28 with TRBJ2-1; TRBD1 is a possible D gene (6 bases). The length of the CDR3 is 15 residues. Trimming shortened V by 2 bases and J by 6 bases, and 14 bases separated the two germline ends. Germline V CDR1 and CDR2: MDHEN, SYDVKM. The CDR3 bases are TGTGCCAGCAGTTTAGTGTCAGGGGATACCAATGAGCAGTTCTTC. Protein sequence: CASSLVSGDTNEQFF.

J is TRBJ2-5 and V is TRBV18, with D hard to call. Between the trimmed V and J ends, which lost 3 bases and 1 base, there was a span of 6 bases. The CDR3 spans 13 residues. From germline, CDR1 is KGHSH and CDR2 LQKENI. The CDR3 reads CASSPNSQETQYF. The CDR3 DNA follows: TGTGCCAGCTCACCGAACAGCCAAGAGACCCAGTACTTC. The full variable domain, in which reference TRBV18 and TRBJ2-5 provide the parts outside the CDR3, is NAGVMQNPRHLVRRRGQEARLRCSPMKGHSHVYWYRQLPEEGLKFMVYLQKENIIDESGMPKERFSAEFPKEGPSILRIQQVVRGDSAAYFCASSPNSQETQYFGPGTRLLVL.

The V gene is TRBV19, the J gene TRBJ2-6, with D possibly matching TRBD1 (5 bases). Germline V gene sequence: CDR1 LNHDA, CDR2 SQIVND (reference sequence). The CDR3 length is 14 residues. V was cut by 6 bases and J by 1 base, with 7 bases left in between. The chain's CDR3 is CASSQGSGANVLTF. The CDR3, as DNA: TGTGCCAGTAGCCAGGGATCTGGGGCCAACGTCCTGACTTTC.

The chain carries TRBV5-1 and TRBJ2-7, with 7 nucleotides matching TRBD1. The CDR3 spans 14 residues. Trimming removed 0 bases from V and 3 bases from J; junction bases left unmatched: 3. Germline V gives CDR1 SGHRS, CDR2 YFSETQ. This CDR3 reads CASSLARQGYEQYF. The CDR3 DNA sequence: TGCGCCAGCAGCTTGGCGAGACAGGGCTACGAGCAGTACTTC.

This rearrangement joins TRBV7-9 to TRBJ1-5; D remains unclear. In germline, CDR1 is SEHNR, CDR2 FQNEAQ (reference sequence). V was shortened by 5 bases and J by 4 bases, with 12 bases between the two germline ends. The CDR3 covers 14 residues. As DNA, the CDR3 is TGTGCCAGCAGCGACTGGACGGGGAATCAGCCCCAGCATTTT. Translating gives CASSDWTGNQPQHF.

The gene calls are TRBV5-1 and TRBJ2-5; 7 bases line up with TRBD2. The CDR3 extends over 13 amino acids. Germline CDR1 SGHRS, CDR2 YFSETQ. After removal of 1 base from V and 5 bases from J, the junction contained 2 bases not matched to a gene. The DNA for the CDR3 is TGCGCCAGCAGCTTGTGGGGGGGGGAGACCCAGTACTTC. Translated: CASSLWGGETQYF.

The rearrangement uses TRBV2 and TRBJ2-1, with 9 positions matching TRBD2. The germline V gene encodes CDR1 SNHLY and CDR2 FYNNEI. The CDR3 spans 16 residues. With V trimmed by 6 bases and J by 4 bases, 10 bases remained unmatched. The CDR3 DNA reads TGTGCCAGCAGCCTAAGGGGACTAGCAGGTTACAATGAGCAGTTCTTC. Amino acids: CASSLRGLAGYNEQFF.

V gene TRBV19 combines with J gene TRBJ2-2, with 8 positions matching TRBD2. This CDR3 is built from 13 residues. V gave up 6 bases and J gave up 5 bases; unmatched junction bases: 2. The germline V gene has CDR1 LNHDA and CDR2 SQIVND (reference sequence). CDR3 sequence reads: CASRERGTGELFF. The CDR3 region has the DNA TGTGCCAGTAGGGAGCGGGGGACCGGGGAGCTGTTTTTT.

The V gene is TRBV4-1, the J gene TRBJ1-5, with 7 bases fitting TRBD1. Per the germline V gene, CDR1 is MGHRA and CDR2 is YSYEKL. The CDR3 runs to 16 residues. The ends lost 1 base at V and 2 bases at J; junction bases unmatched: 5. The CDR3 loop is CASSQATGSRNQPQHF. The CDR3 nucleotides are TGCGCCAGCAGCCAAGCGACAGGGAGCCGCAATCAGCCCCAGCATTTT.

This chain links TRBV19 with TRBJ1-3, with D possibly being TRBD1 (5 bases). From germline, CDR1 is LNHDA and CDR2 SQIVND (reference sequence). With 10 bases removed from V and 3 bases from J, the gap between germline ends came to 10 bases. This CDR3 region has 12 residues. Here the CDR3 reads CAMKGVGNTIYF. The CDR3 DNA follows: TGTGCCATGAAAGGGGTTGGAAACACCATATATTTT.